This T cell receptor beta chain was identified during a study of T cell responses to AZD1222 COVID-19 vaccine. On the study more broadly: Second-dose intervals near 4 or 12 weeks were combined.

Study-level points and caveats: The donor group comprised mostly white British people and more females; the analysis possibly underestimated clonal diversity. As reported, nearly half of all spike-specific TCRs target variant regions that are unmutated.

V lost 10 bases, J lost 0 bases, and 6 bases stayed unmatched. CDR3 length: 15 residues. CDR1 and CDR2 (germline): ENHRY, SYGVKD. Clones were sequenced by immunoSEQ multiplex PCR, and TCRdb holds only the in-frame ones, with some missing. The profile covers tens of thousands of clones, with 60% to 80% appearing a single time and under 25% taken by the ten largest. As for this clone: As yet, its antigen is unknown.

The sample in question was peripheral blood, obtained on day 0 of AZD1222 vaccination. The rearrangement uses TRBV10-3 and TRBJ1-6; 7 nucleotides agree with TRBD1. The TCR was taken from an adult in good health. For the CDR3, the DNA is TGTGCCACTACGACAGGGAGCTCCTATAATTCACCCCTCCACTTT. It is translated as CATTTGSSYNSPLHF.